This T cell receptor beta chain was documented in a study of T-cell reconstitution after alpha-beta-depleted transplantation in children. TCRbeta library preparation incorporated unique molecular identifiers. MiXCR, applied by TCRdb to the PCR reads, yields one record per CDR3 protein. The sample has 200,000 to 250,000 distinct CDR3 sequences, 8.5% to 10% seen once. CDR1 is SGHRS and CDR2 is YFSETQ in the germline V gene. With 1 base clipped from V and 7 bases from J, the junction kept 6 bases outside the gene matches. This CDR3 has 16 amino acids. The V call is TRBV5-1, the J call TRBJ2-7; 15 bases fit TRBD2. This clonotype originated in a human donor who donated a stem cell graft to a child with acute lymphoblastic leukemia. The sample in question was PBMCs from the stem cell graft donor, obtained from the stem cell graft. The CDR3 DNA reads as TGCGCCAGCAGCTTGAGGACTAGCGGGGGGGCCGAGGAGCAGTACTTC. Translated, it gives CASSLRTSGGAEEQYF.